These 11 T cell receptor beta chains came from one sample sequenced in a study of vaccination effects on CD4 cells after COVID-19. ViraFEST used viral peptide pools to expand antigen-specific CD4+ T cells before sequencing. Once cultured for 10 days, the cells underwent separation to obtain CD4+ T cells. Each person got two doses of an mRNA SARS-CoV-2 vaccine, BNT162b2 or mRNA-1273. No cognate antigen is known for these TCRs. The data were produced by immunoSEQ multiplex PCR, yet TCRdb's version contains in-frame clones alone and is incomplete. Here the sample spans 30,000 or so clones, over 70% being singletons. Specimen: CD4+ T cells from PBMCs cultured with HCoV-NL63 spike peptides, collected after COVID-19 vaccination. These receptors came from a human donor who received a COVID-19 vaccine.

In this sample, this clone turned up a few times. The same CDR3 is also encoded by other DNA sequences in this sample. The CDR3 loop reads CASSYEAGSYNEQFF. For the CDR3, the DNA is TGTGCCAGCAGTTACGAGGCGGGGTCCTACAATGAGCAGTTCTTC. The rearrangement links TRBV6-6 to TRBJ2-1, with D maybe TRBD2 (6 bases). Germline V CDR1 and CDR2: MNHNY, SVGAGI (reference sequence). Between the trimmed V and J ends, which lost 2 bases and 1 base, there was a span of 9 bases. The CDR3 runs 15 residues.

The gene calls are TRBV19 and TRBJ1-3; the D is unclear. V was cut by 0 bases and J by 4 bases, with 16 bases left in between. Germline lookup yields CDR1 LNHDA and CDR2 SQIVND (reference sequence). This CDR3 spans 17 amino acids. The CDR3 bases are TGTGCCAGTAGTATAGACGCCGTTAGGGCTAGGGGAAACACCATATATTTT. This translates into CASSIDAVRARGNTIYF. Looking up the rest from reference TRBV19 and TRBJ1-3 gives the full variable domain: DGGITQSPKYLFRKEGQNVTLSCEQNLNHDAMYWYRQDPGQGLRLIYYSQIVNDFQKGDIAEGYSVSREKKESFPLTVTSAQKNPTAFYLCASSIDAVRARGNTIYFGEGSWLTVV.

The rearrangement links TRBV5-1 to TRBJ2-3, with TRBD1 matching 7 bases. J lost 3 bases, V lost 0 bases, and 4 bases had no gene match. The germline CDR1 and CDR2 sequences are SGHRS and YFSETQ. The CDR3 is 15 amino acids. CDR3 sequence: CASSLEQGRTDTQYF. Written as DNA, the CDR3 is TGCGCCAGCAGCTTGGAACAGGGGCGGACAGATACGCAGTATTTT.

This rearrangement joins TRBV18 to TRBJ2-1, with 11 positions matching TRBD2. V shed 0 bases, J shed 6 bases, and the junction held 7 bases outside the gene matches. The germline V gene encodes CDR1 KGHSH and CDR2 LQKENI. The CDR3 contains 17 residues. CDR3 loop: CASSPPRRTSGFNEQFF. The CDR3 nucleotides are TGTGCCAGCTCACCACCTCGCAGGACTAGCGGGTTCAATGAGCAGTTCTTC.

This chain links TRBV5-4 with TRBJ2-7; 10 bases match TRBD1. The length of the CDR3 is 16 residues. Germline lookup yields CDR1 SGHNT and CDR2 YYREEE (reference sequence). With 1 base clipped from V and 3 bases from J, the junction kept 7 bases outside the gene matches. The CDR3 reads CASSLRMRTGGYEQYF. In DNA, the CDR3 is TGTGCCAGCAGCTTGCGGATGCGGACAGGGGGCTACGAGCAGTACTTC.

This sequence joins TRBV4-1 and TRBJ2-5; possible D gene TRBD2, 6 bases. CDR3 length: 12 amino acids. Germline loops: CDR1 MGHRA, CDR2 YSYEKL. V lost 5 bases and J lost 9, with 13 bases in between. The chain's CDR3 is CASSSQRAPQYF. The CDR3 DNA follows: TGCGCCAGCAGCTCGCAGCGGGCTCCCCAGTACTTC.

The CDR3 nucleotides read TGTGCCAGCTCACCCACCGGGACAGGGGTCAACGAGCAGTACTTC. Amino acid sequence: CASSPTGTGVNEQYF. V gene TRBV18 combines with J gene TRBJ2-7, with 10 bases aligning to TRBD1. CDR1 and CDR2 (germline): KGHSH, LQKENI. The CDR3 runs 15 residues. J was trimmed by 5 bases and V by 3 bases; bases with no gene match: 7.

The J gene is TRBJ1-5, the V gene TRBV6-5; weak D call: TRBD1 (6 bases). Trimming stripped 6 bases from V and 5 bases from J, with 11 bases between. The CDR3 sequence is 13 residues long. The germline V gene has CDR1 MNHEY and CDR2 SVGAGI. CDR3 in DNA: TGTGCCAGCAGGGACAGTCTTTATCAGCCCCAGCATTTT. Encoded protein: CASRDSLYQPQHF.

CDR3 residues: CASSEIGNQPQHF. The CDR3 coding sequence is TGTGCCAGCAGTGAAATTGGCAATCAGCCCCAGCATTTT. The J gene is TRBJ1-5, the V gene TRBV6-1; D gene ambiguous. This CDR3 contains 13 residues. Germline CDR1 and CDR2: MNHNS and SASEGT. V lost 2 bases and J 2 bases, leaving 4 bases between the germline ends.

This clone was detected a few times. V gene TRBV5-1 combines with J gene TRBJ2-2; TRBD1 aligns across 8 bases. Germline V gene data show CDR1 as SGHRS and CDR2 as YFSETQ. The V segment lost 4 bases and the J segment 6 bases; nucleotides outside the gene matches: 20. This CDR3 is 19 amino acids long. In DNA form, the CDR3 reads TGCGCCAGCAGCCCCCCGAGGGACGCGGGCAGGGGGCTATCCGGGGAGCTGTTTTTT. Amino acids: CASSPPRDAGRGLSGELFF.

This clone was found a few times. V gene TRBV10-1 combines with J gene TRBJ2-1, with 11 bases fitting TRBD2. J gave up 8 bases and V 4 bases, and 25 bases lay outside the gene matches. The CDR3 covers 21 residues. The germline V gene encodes CDR1 WNHNN and CDR2 SYGVQD (reference sequence). The CDR3 DNA reads TGCGCCAGCAGTGTGGGGCCGGGACTAGCGGAGGAGAGCCCCGGTTACCATGAGCAGTTCTTC. Residues: CASSVGPGLAEESPGYHEQFF.